The present T cell receptor beta chain was sequenced within a study of T cell repertoires in ileal Crohn's disease. Study-level background: Postoperative therapy was given to about half: about a dozen thiopurines, 18 anti-TNF agents. Biopsies of the neoterminal ileum at postoperative colonoscopy form M6 samples.

The CDR3 has 13 residues. The V segment lost 9 bases and the J segment 5 bases; nucleotides outside the gene matches: 9. Germline CDR1 reads SGHTA; CDR2 reads FQGNSA. TCRdb's copy holds only in-frame clones and misses some; the assay was immunoSEQ multiplex PCR. The sample yields 13,000 or so clones, approximately 81% seen once. Regarding time point: neoterminal ileum biopsy at postoperative endoscopy, about 6 months after surgery. Eligibility required adulthood, ileal or ileocolonic Crohn's disease and indicated ileocolonic resection. This clonotype originated in an adult with Crohn's disease. The sample taken for sequencing was ileal tissue. V is TRBV7-2 and J is TRBJ2-7; 8 bases are a match to TRBD2. The DNA of the CDR3 is TGTGCCAGTACAATAGCGGGAACGGACGAGCAGTACTTC. Translating gives CASTIAGTDEQYF.